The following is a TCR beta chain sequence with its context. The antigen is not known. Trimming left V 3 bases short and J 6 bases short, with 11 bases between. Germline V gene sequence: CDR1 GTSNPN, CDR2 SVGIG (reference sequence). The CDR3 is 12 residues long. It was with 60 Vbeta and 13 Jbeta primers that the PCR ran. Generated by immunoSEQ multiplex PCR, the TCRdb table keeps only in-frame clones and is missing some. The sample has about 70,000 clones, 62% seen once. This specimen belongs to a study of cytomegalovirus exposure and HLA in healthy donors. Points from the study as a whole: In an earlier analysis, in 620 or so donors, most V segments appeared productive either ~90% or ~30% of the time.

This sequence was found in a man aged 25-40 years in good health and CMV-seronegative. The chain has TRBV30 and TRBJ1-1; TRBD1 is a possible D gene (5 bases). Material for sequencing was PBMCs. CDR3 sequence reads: CAWRPDSPEAFF. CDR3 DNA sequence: TGTGCCTGGAGGCCTGACAGCCCTGAAGCTTTCTTT. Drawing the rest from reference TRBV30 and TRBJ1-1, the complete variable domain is SQTIHQWPATLVQPVGSPLSLECTVEGTSNPNLYWYRQAAGRGLQLLFYSVGIGQISSEVPQNLSASRPQDRQFILSSKKLLLSDSGFYLCAWRPDSPEAFFGQGTRLTVV.